This T cell receptor beta chain was captured by sequencing in a study of response to subunit inactivated influenza vaccine. From the RT-PCR reads, TCRdb called clonotypes with MiXCR, one entry per CDR3 protein. The sample holds 500,000 to 550,000 distinct CDR3 sequences, 20% to 25% seen once. Trimming cost V 6 bases and J 5 bases, with 20 bases left between them. This CDR3 has 14 amino acids. Germline-derived CDR1 and CDR2 are DFQATT and SNEGSKA (reference sequence). This clonotype was seen more than once but under ten times. These same data were also listed under a study on T cells expressing NK-cell markers. In that study: 5'RACE template switching built TCR beta cDNA with unique molecular identifiers. Seropositivity for HCMV was found in seven of the eight sequenced donors, with one seronegative. T cells sorted in several experiments were restricted to alpha-beta TCR T cells by an anti-gamma-delta TCR antibody. Of CD8+ T cells, about 1.0-8% belonged to dominant NKG2C+ clonotypes in five or six donors. A few of the donors also had these clonotypes leading their CD3+CD56-NKG2C+ fraction.

The TCR comes from a man aged 50 to 60 who received an inactivated influenza vaccine. This rearrangement joins TRBV20-1 to TRBJ2-7; D perhaps matches TRBD2 (6 bases). The sample was CD4+ T cells sorted from PBMCs, taken 12 days after vaccination. CDR3 loop: CSATRDSLFDEQYF. The CDR3 DNA follows: TGCAGTGCCACACGGGACTCCCTCTTTGACGAGCAGTACTTC.